A single sample is the source of the 32 T cell receptor beta chains below, sequenced in a study of T-cell memory formation after mild COVID-19. One entry per CDR3 protein results from TCRdb running MiXCR on the 5' RACE reads. The repertoire holds about half a million distinct CDR3 sequences, with about 20% as singletons. The sample comprised PBMCs or a T cell subset sorted from them (not recorded which). The origin of the receptors is an adult woman who had mild COVID-19 (a few samples of this study predate the infection). Cell type and time point are not known.

The gene calls are TRBV4-3 and TRBJ2-2; 8 bases align to TRBD2. V shed 4 bases, J shed 5 bases, and the junction held 9 bases outside the gene matches. CDR3 length: 16 amino acids. Germline values: CDR1 LGHNA, CDR2 YSLEER. CDR3 DNA: TGCGCCAGCAGCCCTGAGCGGGAGAGGTGGACCGGGGAGCTGTTTTTT. The encoded protein is CASSPERERWTGELFF.

This sequence joins TRBV6-2 or TRBV6-3 and TRBJ1-2; D perhaps matches TRBD1 (5 bases). This CDR3 has 15 amino acids. V shed 7 bases and J shed 4 bases, with 19 bases lying between them. In germline, CDR1 is MNHEY, CDR2 SVGEGT. CDR3 nucleotides: TGTGCCAGCACCTCTCGCGGCGGACACGTCTATGGCTACACCTTC. Translated, it gives CASTSRGGHVYGYTF.

This clonotype was seen a few times. The genes are TRBV11-1 and TRBJ2-7; D call uncertain. The ends were cut back, 5 bases at V and 7 bases at J, with 15 bases in the middle. This CDR3 spans 13 amino acids. Germline CDR1 is SGHAT and CDR2 is FQDESV (reference sequence). The CDR3 DNA reads as TGTGCCAGCAGCGGTCGATCAGTGGGAGAGCAGTACTTC. Encoded protein: CASSGRSVGEQYF.

This clonotype was observed a handful of times. The genes are TRBV7-2 and TRBJ2-4, with 9 bases matching TRBD2. V trimming: 5 bases; J trimming: 3 bases; junction bases outside the gene matches: 8. Germline assignment: CDR1 SGHTA and CDR2 FQGNSA. The CDR3 covers 16 residues. The CDR3 spells CASSRLTSGVKNIQYF. The CDR3 region has the DNA TGTGCCAGCAGCCGCTTGACTAGCGGAGTCAAAAACATTCAGTACTTC.

J is TRBJ2-3 and V is TRBV2; TRBD2 aligns across 8 bases. With 7 bases clipped from V and 4 bases from J, the junction kept 10 bases outside the gene matches. Germline values: CDR1 SNHLY, CDR2 FYNNEI. This CDR3 is built from 15 residues. CDR3 coding DNA: TGTGCCAGCAATCTGGAACGGGGGGGGGCAGATACGCAGTATTTT. It specifies CASNLERGGADTQYF.

The V and J genes are TRBV20-1 and TRBJ1-4, with D possibly TRBD1 on 5 matching bases. Trimming stripped 0 bases from V and 10 bases from J, with 15 bases between. In germline, CDR1 is DFQATT, CDR2 SNEGSKA (reference sequence). The CDR3 covers 14 residues. The CDR3 loop is CSARESRDPRKLFF. CDR3 bases: TGCAGTGCTAGAGAAAGCCGGGACCCCAGAAAACTGTTTTTT.

This chain joins TRBV7-4 and TRBJ1-1, with 7 nucleotides matching TRBD1. From germline, CDR1 is SGHVT and CDR2 SQSDAQ. The CDR3 runs to 11 residues. Trimming at V came to 10 bases and at J to 10 bases, leaving 9 bases not matched to a gene. This CDR3 is CAIRQGGRAFF. CDR3 bases: TGTGCCATCAGACAGGGTGGGAGAGCTTTCTTT.

This chain connects TRBV5-6 to TRBJ1-2; tentatively, D is TRBD1 (5 bases). The germline V gene encodes CDR1 SGHDT and CDR2 YYEEEE. There are 14 residues in the CDR3. Trimming pared 0 bases from V and 7 bases from J, leaving 13 bases between. CDR3 region: CASSLAQGLAGYTF. The CDR3 DNA follows: TGTGCCAGCAGCTTGGCTCAGGGACTTGCTGGCTACACCTTC. Using reference TRBV5-6 and TRBJ1-2 for the parts outside the CDR3, the full variable domain is DAGVTQSPTHLIKTRGQQVTLRCSPKSGHDTVSWYQQALGQGPQFIFQYYEEEERQRGNFPDRFSGHQFPNYSSELNVNALLLGDSALYLCASSLAQGLAGYTFGSGTRLTVV.

This clonotype was picked up a small number of times. The chain is built from TRBV25-1 and TRBJ1-4; D gene ambiguous. The CDR3 is made up of 15 amino acids. V lost 1 base and J 8 bases, leaving 14 bases between the germline ends. Germline V gene sequence: CDR1 MGHDK, CDR2 SYGVNS. The CDR3 DNA reads as TGTGCCAGCAGTGAATTGCCGGAGGTGAACGAAAAACTGTTTTTT. Protein product: CASSELPEVNEKLFF. The complete variable domain, with remaining parts taken from reference TRBV25-1 and TRBJ1-4, reads EADIYQTPRYLVIGTGKKITLECSQTMGHDKMYWYQQDPGMELHLIHYSYGVNSTEKGDLSSESTVSRIRTEHFPLTLESARPSHTSQYLCASSELPEVNEKLFFGSGTQLSVL.

The chain is built from TRBV5-1 and TRBJ2-7; D is unresolved. The V end lost 0 bases, the J end lost 0 bases, and 7 bases lay between the germline ends. Germline V gene lookup returns CDR1 SGHRS and CDR2 YFSETQ. The CDR3 is 14 residues long. CDR3 DNA sequence: TGCGCCAGCAGCTTGGAACTGAGCTCCTACGAGCAGTACTTC. It specifies CASSLELSSYEQYF.

The CDR3 bases are TGTGCCAGCAGCTTTTTAAGGACTAGCGGGTCCTACAATGAGCAGTTCTTC. This codes for CASSFLRTSGSYNEQFF. The rearrangement joins TRBV27 to TRBJ2-1; TRBD2 matches at 11 bases. Germline values: CDR1 MNHEY, CDR2 SMNVEV (reference sequence). V lost 6 bases, J lost 1 base, and 8 bases stayed unmatched. The CDR3 loop spans 17 amino acids.

The gene calls are TRBV4-2 and TRBJ1-1; 8 nucleotides line up with TRBD1. The length of the CDR3 is 14 residues. The V and J ends lost 1 base and 4 bases, in that order; junction bases with no gene match: 2. CDR1 LGHNA and CDR2 YNFKEQ come from the germline V gene. CDR3 protein: CASSQADRGTEAFF. The CDR3 nucleotides read TGTGCCAGCAGCCAAGCCGACAGGGGCACTGAAGCTTTCTTT.

This clonotype was observed at least ten times. This chain uses TRBV7-9 with TRBJ2-5, with D possibly TRBD1 on 6 matching bases. In germline, CDR1 is SEHNR, CDR2 FQNEAQ (reference sequence). This CDR3 has 15 amino acids. V was shortened by 5 bases and J by 5 bases, with 18 bases between the two germline ends. The CDR3 here is CASSLRGAQGETQYF. The CDR3 DNA sequence: TGTGCCAGCAGCCTTCGAGGGGCCCAGGGGGAGACCCAGTACTTC.

The J gene is TRBJ2-3, the V gene TRBV7-3; weak D call: TRBD2 (6 bases). The germline V gene has CDR1 SGHTA and CDR2 FQGTGA. The CDR3 is made up of 15 amino acids. Trimming left V 1 base short and J 3 bases short, with 11 bases between. CDR3 protein: CASSLIGGKTDTQYF. The CDR3 DNA reads TGTGCCAGCAGCTTAATTGGCGGGAAGACAGATACGCAGTATTTT.

This chain joins TRBV19 and TRBJ2-5; a possible D gene is TRBD2 (6 bases). There are 14 residues in the CDR3. Germline V gene sequence: CDR1 LNHDA, CDR2 SQIVND (reference sequence). V lost 3 bases and J lost 5, with 13 bases in between. The CDR3 DNA sequence: TGTGCCAGTAGTATCCCCGGGACTGGCGAGACCCAGTACTTC. Its translation: CASSIPGTGETQYF. The variable domain in full, completed from reference TRBV19 and TRBJ2-5, reads DGGITQSPKYLFRKEGQNVTLSCEQNLNHDAMYWYRQDPGQGLRLIYYSQIVNDFQKGDIAEGYSVSREKKESFPLTVTSAQKNPTAFYLCASSIPGTGETQYFGPGTRLLVL.

The chain carries TRBV4-3 and TRBJ2-3; 10 bases match TRBD1. Germline trimming cut 4 bases from V and 7 bases from J; bases unmatched to any gene: 11. Germline V gives CDR1 LGHNA, CDR2 YSLEER. The CDR3 extends over 16 amino acids. The CDR3 here is CASSPVHRDRGNTQYF. CDR3 in DNA: TGCGCCAGCAGCCCTGTACACCGGGACAGGGGAAATACGCAGTATTTT.

The sample holds one count of this clonotype. The chain carries TRBV7-8 and TRBJ1-1; a weak D match, TRBD1 (5 bases). This CDR3 comprises 13 residues. Per the germline V gene, CDR1 is SGHVS and CDR2 is FQNEAQ. The V gene lost 7 bases and the J gene lost 1 base, with 10 bases spanning the gap. The CDR3 DNA is TGTGCCAGCAAGGCAGGGAGGAACACTGAAGCTTTCTTT. Amino acids: CASKAGRNTEAFF. The whole variable domain, filled in from reference TRBV7-8 and TRBJ1-1, reads GAGVSQSPRYKVAKRGQDVALRCDPISGHVSLFWYQQALGQGPEFLTYFQNEAQLDKSGLPSDRFFAERPEGSVSTLKIQRTQQEDSAVYLCASKAGRNTEAFFGQGTRLTVV.

The genes are TRBV24-1 and TRBJ1-2; maybe TRBD1 (6 bases). Trimming took off 4 bases at V and 4 bases at J, with 12 bases between the two ends. CDR1 KGHDR and CDR2 SFDVKD come from the germline V gene. CDR3 length: 14 amino acids. This CDR3 is CATSDPSGAYGYTF. The CDR3 DNA reads TGTGCCACCAGTGACCCCTCGGGGGCCTATGGCTACACCTTC.

This chain connects TRBV6-6 to TRBJ2-7; D may be TRBD1 (5 bases). This CDR3 contains 13 residues. V was cut by 8 bases and J by 1 base, with 12 bases left in between. The germline CDR1 and CDR2 sequences are MNHNY and SVGAGI (reference sequence). The CDR3 is CASALDSSYEQYF. Written as DNA, the CDR3 is TGTGCCAGCGCTCTTGACAGTTCCTACGAGCAGTACTTC.

The table lists this clonotype with a few counts. The gene calls are TRBV3-1 and TRBJ1-1; no firm D call. From germline, CDR1 is LGHDT and CDR2 YNNKEL (reference sequence). Trimming pared 2 bases from V and 1 base from J, leaving 14 bases between. The CDR3 runs to 16 residues. The CDR3, as DNA: TGTGCCAGCAGCCAAATCCCCCCAGGAACGAACACTGAAGCTTTCTTT. This translates into CASSQIPPGTNTEAFF.

Remarks on this clonotype: Germline and junction disagree at one end, which may indicate a read error. The genes are TRBV11-3 and TRBJ2-7; D not certain. CDR1 SGHNT and CDR2 YENEEA come from the germline V gene. CDR3 length: 12 amino acids. The CDR3 sequence is CASSLASSRPEF. The CDR3 DNA reads as TGTGCCAGCAGCTTAGCCTCTAGTCGCCCGGAGTTC. The variable domain in full, completed from reference TRBV11-3 and TRBJ2-7, reads EAGVVQSPRYKIIEKKQPVAFWCNPISGHNTLYWYLQNLGQGPELLIRYENEEAVDDSQLPKDRFSAERLKGVDSTLKIQPAELGDSAVYLCASSLASSRPEFGPGTRLTVT.

The rearrangement links TRBV20-1 to TRBJ2-7; TRBD1 agrees at 8 bases. Losses at the gene ends were 6 bases for V and 5 bases for J; bases not matched to a gene: 15. The CDR3 has 15 amino acids. Germline V gene sequence: CDR1 DFQATT, CDR2 SNEGSKA (reference sequence). The CDR3 nucleotides read TGCAGTGCCCTGGGGGACGACAGGGGATTGCACGAGCAGTACTTC. This codes for CSALGDDRGLHEQYF.

The chain carries TRBV27 and TRBJ2-1, with D perhaps TRBD1 (6 bases). CDR3 length: 14 amino acids. V was cut by 6 bases and J by 8 bases, with 17 bases left in between. Per germline, CDR1 MNHEY and CDR2 SMNVEV (reference sequence). CDR3 region: CASSRDIGKDEQFF. Written as DNA, the CDR3 is TGTGCCAGCAGCCGGGACATAGGGAAGGATGAGCAGTTCTTC.

V usage is TRBV7-9 and J usage is TRBJ2-6; D remains ambiguous. V was trimmed by 2 bases and J by 3 bases, leaving 8 bases between them. CDR3 length equals 15 residues. CDR1 is SEHNR, CDR2 FQNEAQ, per germline (reference sequence). CDR3 in DNA: TGTGCCAGCAGCTTACCCTCGATTGGGGCCAACGTCCTGACTTTC. It specifies CASSLPSIGANVLTF. Filled out from reference TRBV7-9 and TRBJ2-6, the complete variable domain reads DTGVSQNPRHKITKRGQNVTFRCDPISEHNRLYWYRQTLGQGPEFLTYFQNEAQLEKSRLLSDRFSAERPKGSFSTLEIQRTEQGDSAMYLCASSLPSIGANVLTFGAGSRLTVL.

The rearrangement uses TRBV4-3 and TRBJ1-4; D is unresolved. V was shortened by 0 bases and J by 0 bases, with 8 bases between the two germline ends. The CDR3 sequence is 16 residues long. Germline lookup yields CDR1 LGHNA and CDR2 YSLEER. In DNA form, the CDR3 reads TGCGCCAGCAGCCAAGATTCACTAGCAACTAATGAAAAACTGTTTTTT. Protein product: CASSQDSLATNEKLFF.

The chain employs TRBV10-3 and TRBJ2-7, with D tentatively TRBD1 or TRBD2 (5 bases each). Germline V gene data show CDR1 as ENHRY and CDR2 as SYGVKD. V lost 3 bases to trimming and J lost 8 bases, with 14 bases between them. There are 13 residues in the CDR3. The CDR3 here is CAISEGTVDKQYF. The CDR3 DNA reads TGTGCCATCAGTGAAGGGACGGTGGATAAGCAGTACTTC.

This clonotype was seen only once. J is TRBJ2-7 and V is TRBV27; 7 bases are a match to TRBD2. Trimming cost V 5 bases and J 7 bases; bases outside gene matches: 8. This CDR3 is built from 13 residues. Germline values: CDR1 MNHEY, CDR2 SMNVEV (reference sequence). The CDR3 loop reads CASSPRDYLEQYF. The CDR3, as DNA: TGTGCCAGCAGTCCCCGGGACTACCTTGAGCAGTACTTC.

V and J are TRBV2 and TRBJ2-1; weak D call: TRBD1 (6 bases). CDR1 SNHLY and CDR2 FYNNEI come from the germline V gene. Trimming removed 4 bases from V and 8 bases from J, with 9 bases in between. The CDR3 is 12 amino acids. CDR3 sequence: CASSVGAYEQFF. CDR3 in DNA: TGTGCCAGCAGTGTGGGGGCGTATGAGCAGTTCTTC.

This clonotype was observed a handful of times. The chain combines TRBV7-9 with TRBJ2-2, with TRBD2 matching over 8 bases. The CDR3 extends over 15 amino acids. V shed 8 bases, J shed 3 bases, and the junction held 8 bases outside the gene matches. The germline V gene encodes CDR1 SEHNR and CDR2 FQNEAQ (reference sequence). The CDR3 protein is CASGSGGLYTGELFF. DNA of the CDR3: TGTGCCAGCGGCTCGGGGGGGCTCTACACCGGGGAGCTGTTTTTT. The whole variable domain, filled in from reference TRBV7-9 and TRBJ2-2, reads DTGVSQNPRHKITKRGQNVTFRCDPISEHNRLYWYRQTLGQGPEFLTYFQNEAQLEKSRLLSDRFSAERPKGSFSTLEIQRTEQGDSAMYLCASGSGGLYTGELFFGEGSRLTVL.

The chain carries TRBV29-1 and TRBJ2-7; no firm D call. This CDR3 comprises 10 residues. Per germline, CDR1 SQVTM and CDR2 ANQGSEA. V dropped 4 bases and J dropped 5 bases, with 6 bases sitting between them. The CDR3 nucleotides are TGCAGCGTTGGGAGCCACGAGCAGTACTTC. It encodes CSVGSHEQYF.

This clonotype was seen a few times. The chain is built from TRBV20-1 and TRBJ2-1; 11 nucleotides line up with TRBD2. CDR1 is DFQATT and CDR2 is SNEGSKA in the germline V gene (reference sequence). The trim removed 0 bases at V and 2 bases at J, leaving 9 bases unmatched. CDR3 length: 18 residues. For the CDR3, the DNA is TGCAGTGCTAGAGACACCTCCGGACTAGCGGGCCCCTACAATGAGCAGTTCTTC. Translation gives CSARDTSGLAGPYNEQFF.

The chain links TRBV6-5 to TRBJ2-3; 7 bases map to TRBD1. Germline V lookup: CDR1 MNHEY, CDR2 SVGAGI. Trimming at V came to 5 bases and at J to 0 bases, leaving 5 bases not matched to a gene. The CDR3 runs to 15 residues. The CDR3 nucleotides are TGTGCCAGCAGTCAGGACAGGACTAGCACAGATACGCAGTATTTT. This codes for CASSQDRTSTDTQYF.